This is a list of T cell receptor beta chains from one sample in a study of blood T cell repertoires in COVID-19. Here immunoSEQ multiplex PCR was the method, and the copy in TCRdb shows in-frame clones only, minus some. The data hold 200,000 to 250,000 clones, with around nine tenths observed a single time. Sequencing was performed on peripheral blood. The receptors were sampled from a woman aged 55-70 years with acute or convalescent COVID-19. CDR3s include the opening cysteine and the closing phenylalanine or tryptophan. The D gene is left open where the match is weak. Size is stated for part of the rows, as once, few or many counts, or as a class when the clone is expanded.

clone size	V gene	D gene	J gene	CDR3 protein	CDR3 DNA
NA	TRBV2	TRBD1	TRBJ1-2	CASSADRGLSGYTF	TGTGCCAGCAGTGCGGACAGGGGGCTTTCTGGCTACACCTTC
few	TRBV29-1	TRBD2	TRBJ2-2	CSVDGTSGRRTGELFF	TGCAGCGTTGATGGGACTAGCGGGAGGAGAACCGGGGAGCTGTTTTTT
once	TRBV7-6	NA	TRBJ2-7	CASSLGGVPYEQYF	TGTGCCAGCAGCTTGGGCGGGGTCCCCTACGAGCAGTACTTC
once	TRBV5-1	TRBD1	TRBJ2-3	CASSSGGSDTQYF	TGCGCCAGCAGCTCAGGGGGATCAGATACGCAGTATTTT
once	TRBV6-5	NA	TRBJ1-1	CASSPYRNTEAFF	TGTGCCAGCAGTCCCTACAGGAACACTGAAGCTTTCTTT
NA	TRBV5-1	NA	TRBJ1-1	CASSLQGGSTTEAFF	TGCGCCAGCAGCTTGCAGGGAGGATCCACCACTGAAGCTTTCTTT
NA	TRBV9	NA	TRBJ2-1	CASSVQNNEQFF	TGTGCCAGCAGCGTACAGAACAATGAGCAGTTCTTC
NA	TRBV24-1	TRBD1	TRBJ1-4	CATSDLDRGGVEKLFF	TGTGCCACCAGTGATTTGGACAGGGGGGGTGTTGAAAAACTGTTTTTT
once	TRBV2	NA	TRBJ1-3	CASSENRRAGNTIYF	TGTGCCAGCAGTGAAAACCGCAGGGCTGGAAACACCATATATTTT
NA	TRBV6-1	TRBD2	TRBJ2-5	CASSETLAGEETQYF	TGTGCCAGCAGTGAAACACTAGCGGGAGAAGAGACCCAGTACTTC
NA	TRBV5-1	TRBD2	TRBJ2-7	CASSLAVASGGTTQYF	TGCGCCAGCAGCTTGGCCGTCGCTAGCGGGGGGACGACGCAGTACTTC
NA	TRBV18	TRBD2	TRBJ2-7	CASSPTLGGDEQYF	TGTGCCAGCTCACCAACCCTGGGAGGGGACGAGCAGTACTTC
NA	TRBV19	TRBD2	TRBJ2-5	CASSKWEGRQETQYF	TGTGCCAGTAGTAAGTGGGAGGGCCGCCAAGAGACCCAGTACTTC
NA	TRBV18	NA	TRBJ1-1	CASSPPRGGGTEAFF	TGTGCCAGCTCACCACCGCGCGGGGGTGGGACTGAAGCTTTCTTT
NA	TRBV27	NA	TRBJ1-6	CASSSRQALGPLHF	TGTGCCAGCAGTTCCCGACAGGCCCTCGGTCCCCTCCACTTT
few	TRBV5-1	TRBD1	TRBJ1-3	CASSLVSGGDTIYF	TGCGCCAGCAGCTTGGTTTCAGGGGGAGACACCATATATTTT
NA	TRBV2	TRBD1	TRBJ2-2	CASRFDRVNTGELFF	TGTGCCAGCAGATTTGACAGGGTGAACACCGGGGAGCTGTTTTTT
NA	TRBV7-9	NA	TRBJ1-6	CASSFGGSSYNSPLHF	TGTGCCAGCAGCTTCGGCGGCAGCTCCTATAATTCACCCCTCCACTTT
NA	TRBV5-1	TRBD1	TRBJ1-6	CASSDPGQGAGNNSPLHF	TGCGCCAGCAGCGATCCCGGACAGGGGGCTGGGAATAATTCACCCCTCCACTTT
NA	TRBV6-6	TRBD1	TRBJ2-3	CASSYRDRGTDTQYF	TGTGCCAGCAGTTACAGGGACAGGGGCACAGATACGCAGTATTTT
NA	TRBV5-8	TRBD1	TRBJ1-5	CASSWDRGNGNQPQHF	TGTGCCAGCAGCTGGGACAGGGGGAACGGCAATCAGCCCCAGCATTTT
NA	TRBV7-3	NA	TRBJ2-5	CASSLSGEGTQYF	TGTGCCAGCAGCTTAAGCGGGGAAGGGACCCAGTACTTC
NA	TRBV6-5	TRBD1	TRBJ2-3	CASSRQGQDTDTQYF	TGTGCCAGCAGTCGACAGGGGCAGGACACAGATACGCAGTATTTT
NA	TRBV5-6	TRBD1	TRBJ1-1	CASSRDREEAFF	TGTGCCAGCAGCCGTGACAGGGAAGAAGCTTTCTTT
NA	TRBV5-1	TRBD2	TRBJ2-1	CASSLAKTSGGSYNEQFF	TGCGCCAGCAGCTTGGCCAAGACTAGCGGGGGTTCCTACAATGAGCAGTTCTTC
NA	TRBV7-2	NA	TRBJ1-2	CASSLASGDGYTF	TGTGCCAGCAGCTTAGCGTCTGGAGATGGCTACACCTTC
NA	TRBV6-1	NA	TRBJ1-2	CASSERQIPNYGYTF	TGTGCCAGCAGTGAACGACAGATTCCTAACTATGGCTACACCTTC
NA	TRBV3-1/TRBV3-2	NA	TRBJ1-2	CASSPPRNYGYTF	TGTGCCAGCAGCCCCCCCAGGAACTATGGCTACACCTTC
NA	TRBV6-1	NA	TRBJ1-1	CASSEAGDPTEAFF	TGTGCCAGCAGTGAAGCAGGGGATCCCACTGAAGCTTTCTTT
NA	TRBV30	TRBD2	TRBJ2-2	CACNLAGVVVGELFF	TGTGCCTGTAATTTAGCGGGAGTTGTGGTCGGGGAGCTGTTTTTT
NA	TRBV6-1	NA	TRBJ2-7	CASSEAGRYEQYF	TGTGCCAGCAGTGAAGCGGGCCGGTACGAGCAGTACTTC
NA	TRBV30	NA	TRBJ2-7	CAWRRATLSYEQYF	TGTGCCTGGAGGCGGGCGACACTCTCCTACGAGCAGTACTTC
NA	TRBV18	NA	TRBJ2-2	CASSPRSKGANGGELFF	TGTGCCAGCTCACCACGGTCGAAAGGGGCTAATGGCGGGGAGCTGTTTTTT
NA	TRBV5-1	NA	TRBJ2-4	CASSLGPARAGTIRENIQYF	TGCGCCAGCAGCTTGGGGCCCGCGAGGGCGGGGACGATAAGGGAAAACATTCAGTACTTC
NA	TRBV5-6	NA	TRBJ2-3	CASSPPRTAHTDTQYF	TGTGCCAGCAGCCCCCCCCGGACAGCTCACACAGATACGCAGTATTTT
NA	TRBV5-1	TRBD1	TRBJ2-7	CASRQTGAEQYF	TGCGCCAGCAGACAGACAGGGGCCGAGCAGTACTTC
NA	TRBV24-1	NA	TRBJ1-1	CATKSWGEGGDTEAFF	TGTGCCACCAAGTCTTGGGGGGAGGGAGGAGACACTGAAGCTTTCTTT
NA	TRBV9	TRBD2	TRBJ2-5	CASSVGTSSQETQYF	TGTGCCAGCAGCGTAGGGACTAGCTCCCAAGAGACCCAGTACTTC
NA	TRBV5-1	TRBD1	TRBJ2-7	CASSLSGGYEQYF	TGCGCCAGCAGCTTGTCAGGGGGCTACGAGCAGTACTTC
NA	TRBV7-6	TRBD1	TRBJ1-2	CASSLAGTANYGYTF	TGTGCCAGCAGCTTGGCCGGGACAGCTAACTATGGCTACACCTTC
NA	TRBV5-1	TRBD1	TRBJ1-2	CASSLAQGAMYGYTF	TGCGCCAGCAGCTTGGCCCAGGGGGCGATGTATGGCTACACCTTC
NA	TRBV6-5	TRBD1	TRBJ1-1	CASRKWTGLTEAFF	TGTGCCAGCAGGAAGTGGACAGGGTTGACTGAAGCTTTCTTT
NA	TRBV15	TRBD1	TRBJ2-7	CATSRRDRVNEQYF	TGTGCCACCAGCAGACGGGACAGGGTGAACGAGCAGTACTTC
NA	TRBV12-3/TRBV12-4	NA	TRBJ2-7	CASSLLARYEQYF	TGTGCCAGCAGTTTATTAGCTAGGTACGAGCAGTACTTC
NA	TRBV7-6	NA	TRBJ1-1	CASSLEPGARPEAFF	TGTGCCAGCAGCTTAGAGCCAGGGGCCCGTCCTGAAGCTTTCTTT
NA	TRBV2	TRBD1	TRBJ2-5	CASSRQGIGVETQYF	TGTGCCAGCAGTCGACAGGGAATAGGTGTGGAGACCCAGTACTTC
NA	TRBV10-1	TRBD1	TRBJ1-3	CASSAGGSGNTIYF	TGCGCCAGCAGCGCAGGGGGCTCTGGAAACACCATATATTTT
NA	TRBV11-3	TRBD2	TRBJ2-3	CASSLGLAGNTQYF	TGTGCCAGCAGCTTAGGGCTAGCGGGGAATACGCAGTATTTT
NA	TRBV5-6	TRBD2	TRBJ2-5	CASSSKREEKETQYF	TGTGCCAGCAGCTCCAAGCGGGAGGAAAAAGAGACCCAGTACTTC
NA	TRBV27	TRBD2	TRBJ2-1	CASSLARTSNNNEQFF	TGTGCCAGCAGTTTAGCCCGGACTAGTAATAACAATGAGCAGTTCTTC
NA	TRBV7-6	NA	TRBJ2-1	CASSFTGQSYNEQFF	TGTGCCAGCAGCTTCACAGGGCAGTCCTACAATGAGCAGTTCTTC
NA	TRBV7-2	TRBD2	TRBJ2-7	CASSLGLAAYEQYF	TGTGCCAGCAGCCTCGGACTAGCGGCATACGAGCAGTACTTC
once	TRBV27	NA	TRBJ2-5	CASSSTRKETQYF	TGTGCCAGCAGTTCGACAAGGAAAGAGACCCAGTACTTC
NA	TRBV28	NA	TRBJ2-1	CASGVAGRRYEQFF	TGTGCCAGCGGGGTCGCGGGCCGACGGTATGAGCAGTTCTTC
few	TRBV14	NA	TRBJ1-2	CASSQRNDYGYTF	TGTGCCAGCAGCCAGAGGAATGACTATGGCTACACCTTC